The 10 T cell receptor beta chains listed next were all sequenced from one sample in a study of blood T cell repertoires in COVID-19. Method: immunoSEQ multiplex PCR; TCRdb's copy keeps in-frame clones and lacks some. This sample has tens of thousands of clones, with about 90% found just once. Material for sequencing was peripheral blood. The receptors derive from a human donor in a cohort sampled during active COVID-19.

V is TRBV28 and J is TRBJ1-1, with TRBD1 matching over 9 bases. The germline V gene has CDR1 MDHEN and CDR2 SYDVKM. Trimming took 6 bases from V and 1 from J; bases not matched to a gene: 3. CDR3 length: 14 residues. The CDR3 spells CASSQQGANTEAFF. The CDR3 nucleotides are TGTGCCAGCAGCCAACAGGGGGCGAACACTGAAGCTTTCTTT. Complete variable domain (other parts from reference TRBV28 and TRBJ1-1): DVKVTQSSRYLVKRTGEKVFLECVQDMDHENMFWYRQDPGLGLRLIYFSYDVKMKEKGDIPEGYSVSREKKERFSLILESASTNQTSMYLCASSQQGANTEAFFGQGTRLTVV.

This clone was observed once. This chain joins TRBV9 and TRBJ1-1; D ambiguous. CDR3 size: 14 residues. Trimming left V 4 bases short and J 0 bases short, with 10 bases between. Per germline, CDR1 SGDLS and CDR2 YYNGEE. The CDR3, as DNA: TGTGCCAGCAGCACTCTTTCTATGAACACTGAAGCTTTCTTT. Protein: CASSTLSMNTEAFF. Full variable domain (missing parts from reference TRBV9 and TRBJ1-1): DSGVTQTPKHLITATGQRVTLRCSPRSGDLSVYWYQQSLDQGLQFLIQYYNGEERAKGNILERFSAQQFPDLHSELNLSSLELGDSALYFCASSTLSMNTEAFFGQGTRLTVV.

The genes are TRBV4-2 and TRBJ2-5; D is unresolved. V shed 0 bases and J shed 1 base, with 6 bases lying between them. CDR1 and CDR2 from the germline V gene are LGHNA and YNFKEQ. The CDR3 is 14 residues long. CDR3 loop: CASSQDRLQETQYF. The CDR3 nucleotides are TGTGCCAGCAGCCAAGACAGACTCCAAGAGACCCAGTACTTC.

This chain links TRBV28 with TRBJ1-2, with D uncertain. CDR3 length: 14 residues. V was clipped by 2 bases and J by 4 bases, with 11 bases between them. The germline V gene encodes CDR1 MDHEN and CDR2 SYDVKM. The chain's CDR3 is CASSLVTPTYGYTF. DNA of the CDR3: TGTGCCAGCAGTTTAGTGACACCCACCTATGGCTACACCTTC.

J is TRBJ2-7 and V is TRBV6-6; D perhaps matches TRBD2 (8 bases). Germline-derived CDR1 and CDR2 are MNHNY and SVGAGI (reference sequence). CDR3 length equals 18 residues. Trimming removed 5 bases at V and 0 bases at J, with 23 bases between. The CDR3 DNA sequence: TGTGCCAGCAGTCGGGAGGGGGCGCGGTTACTGAGCTCCTACGAGCAGTACTTC. This codes for CASSREGARLLSSYEQYF.

V gene TRBV2 combines with J gene TRBJ2-1, with TRBD2 matching over 11 bases. CDR3 length: 14 residues. Germline V gene data show CDR1 as SNHLY and CDR2 as FYNNEI. V lost 7 bases, J lost 4 bases, and 3 bases stayed unmatched. In DNA, the CDR3 is TGTGCCAGCATCGGGACTAGCGGTTACAATGAGCAGTTCTTC. Its translation is CASIGTSGYNEQFF.

The J gene is TRBJ2-2, the V gene TRBV3-1 (or the pseudogene TRBV3-2); D is ambiguous. The V end was cut by 3 bases, the J end by 6 bases, with 5 bases between. CDR1 and CDR2 (germline): LGHDT, YNNKEL (reference sequence). There are 12 residues in the CDR3. The CDR3 nucleotides read TGTGCCAGCAGCCACTCCTCCGGGGAGCTGTTTTTT. Its translation is CASSHSSGELFF.

The V and J genes are TRBV7-9 and TRBJ1-3; TRBD1 aligns across 8 bases. V trimming: 2 bases; J trimming: 4 bases; junction bases outside the gene matches: 13. This CDR3 spans 18 amino acids. Germline V gene lookup returns CDR1 SEHNR and CDR2 FQNEAQ (reference sequence). The CDR3 here is CASSLYPTGVPRGNTIYF. The CDR3 DNA reads as TGTGCCAGCAGCTTATACCCGACAGGGGTACCCCGGGGAAACACCATATATTTT. The full variable domain, completed using reference TRBV7-9 and TRBJ1-3, is DTGVSQNPRHKITKRGQNVTFRCDPISEHNRLYWYRQTLGQGPEFLTYFQNEAQLEKSRLLSDRFSAERPKGSFSTLEIQRTEQGDSAMYLCASSLYPTGVPRGNTIYFGEGSWLTVV.

This clone has just one count. The V and J genes are TRBV18 and TRBJ2-7; D may be TRBD2 (5 bases). This CDR3 is 13 amino acids long. The V end was cut by 0 bases, the J end by 5 bases, with 8 bases between. The germline V gene encodes CDR1 KGHSH and CDR2 LQKENI. CDR3 protein: CASSPPGRNEQYF. The CDR3 nucleotides are TGTGCCAGCTCACCACCAGGGAGAAACGAGCAGTACTTC.

The V call is TRBV9, the J call TRBJ2-5, with D unresolved. This CDR3 spans 14 amino acids. The germline gives CDR1 SGDLS, CDR2 YYNGEE. Trimming cost V 0 bases and J 2 bases, with 8 bases left between them. The CDR3 sequence is CASSVGPEQETQYF. Here the CDR3 DNA reads TGTGCCAGCAGCGTAGGTCCGGAGCAAGAGACCCAGTACTTC.